The 30 T cell receptor beta chains listed next were all sequenced from one sample in a study of blood T cells in healthy people across ages. Primers used in a second PCR of about 6 to 11 cycles were a sample-barcoded 5' primer and a J-beta primer mix. TCRdb independently ran MiXCR on the 5' RACE reads; one entry per CDR3 protein. The sample yields about 760,000 distinct CDR3 sequences, just under 25% seen once. The same sample was also used in a study of T cells of mothers and their children.

Sequenced: blood. These receptor sequences come from a boy younger than 18 in good health.

V is TRBV12-3 or TRBV12-4 and J is TRBJ1-2; no firm D call. V lost 7 bases and J lost 8, with 14 bases in between. The length of the CDR3 is 12 residues. The CDR3 is CASTLGTAGYTF. CDR3 sequence (DNA): TGTGCCAGCACCCTGGGCACGGCGGGCTACACCTTC.

The chain is built from TRBV7-2 and TRBJ1-6, with D tentatively TRBD1 (5 bases). Trimming left V 5 bases short and J 10 bases short, with 21 bases between. This CDR3 has 16 residues. Looked up from germline, CDR1 is SGHTA and CDR2 is FQGNSA. The CDR3 here is CASSPAGRQGGSPLHF. The DNA for the CDR3 is TGTGCCAGCAGCCCAGCGGGTCGGCAGGGAGGATCACCCCTCCACTTT.

The chain links TRBV12-3 or TRBV12-4 to TRBJ1-1; no reliable D call. The CDR3 spans 14 residues. V was pared by 6 bases and J by 4 bases, with 15 bases between. The CDR3 protein is CASSQDEFVTEAFF. CDR3 sequence (DNA): TGTGCCAGCAGCCAAGATGAGTTTGTCACTGAAGCTTTCTTT.

This clonotype occurred a few times. V is TRBV28 and J is TRBJ2-7; possibly TRBD1 for D (6 bases). Trimming took 6 bases from V and 0 from J, leaving 18 bases between them. The CDR3 has 16 residues. The V gene's germline CDR1 is MDHEN and CDR2 SYDVKM. CDR3 in amino acids: CASRLDTGKGSYEQYF. CDR3 bases: TGTGCCAGCAGACTTGACACAGGGAAGGGCTCCTACGAGCAGTACTTC. The full variable domain, completed using reference TRBV28 and TRBJ2-7, is DVKVTQSSRYLVKRTGEKVFLECVQDMDHENMFWYRQDPGLGLRLIYFSYDVKMKEKGDIPEGYSVSREKKERFSLILESASTNQTSMYLCASRLDTGKGSYEQYFGPGTRLTVT.

This chain uses TRBV7-2 with TRBJ1-3; D not certain. This CDR3 is 14 amino acids long. Trimming removed 3 bases at V and 0 bases at J, with 6 bases between. Germline V gives CDR1 SGHTA, CDR2 FQGNSA. The CDR3 reads CASSFDLSGNTIYF. The CDR3 region has the DNA TGTGCCAGCAGCTTTGACCTCTCTGGAAACACCATATATTTT.

This clonotype has just a few counts. DNA for the CDR3: TGTGCCAGCTCACCGTTGACAAGCCAAGAGACCCAGTACTTC. It specifies CASSPLTSQETQYF. The chain has TRBV18 and TRBJ2-5; unclear D gene. The V and J ends lost 3 bases and 1 base respectively, with 9 bases between them. CDR3 length: 14 residues. Germline CDR1 is KGHSH and CDR2 is LQKENI.

The genes are TRBV20-1 and TRBJ2-7; perhaps TRBD2 as D (5 bases). The CDR3 has 13 amino acids. V lost 3 bases to trimming and J lost 5 bases, with 14 bases between them. Germline V gives CDR1 DFQATT, CDR2 SNEGSKA (reference sequence). CDR3 loop: CSASKDGVDEQYF. The DNA of the CDR3 is TGCAGTGCTAGCAAGGACGGGGTGGACGAGCAGTACTTC.

This chain connects TRBV4-2 to TRBJ2-3, with 10 bases identical to TRBD2. The V gene's germline CDR1 is LGHNA and CDR2 YNFKEQ. The CDR3 is 16 residues long. With V trimmed by 0 bases and J by 2 bases, 2 bases remained unmatched. The CDR3 DNA follows: TGTGCCAGCAGCCAAGAGCTAGCGGGAGCCACAGATACGCAGTATTTT. Residues: CASSQELAGATDTQYF.

There are a few counts of this clonotype. This sequence joins TRBV18 and TRBJ2-1, with TRBD1 matching 8 bases. The trim removed 3 bases at V and 6 bases at J, leaving 4 bases unmatched. Looked up from germline, CDR1 is KGHSH and CDR2 is LQKENI. The CDR3 covers 14 residues. The chain's CDR3 is CASSPGQGPNEQFF. The CDR3 DNA sequence: TGTGCCAGCTCACCCGGACAGGGCCCCAATGAGCAGTTCTTC.

The genes are TRBV5-4 and TRBJ2-2; D is unclear. Germline CDR1 SGHNT, CDR2 YYREEE (reference sequence). The CDR3 is made up of 15 amino acids. Trimming took off 4 bases at V and 1 base at J, with 11 bases between the two ends. CDR3 region: CASSLPDLNTGELFF. Here the CDR3 DNA reads TGTGCCAGCAGCCTTCCGGATCTGAACACCGGGGAGCTGTTTTTT. Full variable domain (missing parts from reference TRBV5-4 and TRBJ2-2): ETGVTQSPTHLIKTRGQQVTLRCSSQSGHNTVSWYQQALGQGPQFIFQYYREEENGRGNFPPRFSGLQFPNYSSELNVNALELDDSALYLCASSLPDLNTGELFFGEGSRLTVL.

This chain joins TRBV29-1 and TRBJ2-1; 7 positions match TRBD1. The CDR3 spans 15 residues. Per germline, CDR1 SQVTM and CDR2 ANQGSEA. V trimming: 4 bases; J trimming: 7 bases; junction bases outside the gene matches: 13. CDR3 amino acids: CSVGLRQGDGNEQFF. CDR3 bases: TGCAGCGTTGGGTTACGACAGGGAGATGGTAATGAGCAGTTCTTC.

This rearrangement joins TRBV29-1 to TRBJ1-4; D ambiguous. CDR1 SQVTM and CDR2 ANQGSEA come from the germline V gene. This CDR3 has 15 amino acids. V lost 1 base and J lost 6, with 15 bases in between. CDR3 DNA: TGCAGCGTTGAAGTCGGTTCCGGGTTCGATGAAAAACTGTTTTTT. This sequence encodes CSVEVGSGFDEKLFF.

V usage is TRBV9 and J usage is TRBJ2-1; 7 bases are shared with TRBD2. The length of the CDR3 is 16 residues. CDR1 and CDR2 (germline): SGDLS, YYNGEE. V shed 2 bases and J 10 bases; nucleotides not matched to a gene: 15. The DNA for the CDR3 is TGTGCCAGCAGCGTCGACCCTGGGGGGAGTAGCGGGGAGCAGTTCTTC. Amino acid sequence: CASSVDPGGSSGEQFF. Together with reference TRBV9 and TRBJ2-1, the CDR3 gives the full variable domain: DSGVTQTPKHLITATGQRVTLRCSPRSGDLSVYWYQQSLDQGLQFLIQYYNGEERAKGNILERFSAQQFPDLHSELNLSSLELGDSALYFCASSVDPGGSSGEQFFGPGTRLTVL.

This chain joins TRBV20-1 and TRBJ2-7, with 9 bases fitting TRBD2. The germline V gene has CDR1 DFQATT and CDR2 SNEGSKA (reference sequence). Germline trimming cut 5 bases from V and 2 bases from J; bases unmatched to any gene: 4. The CDR3 loop spans 13 amino acids. The CDR3 here is CSAGASGTYEQYF. The DNA for the CDR3 is TGCAGTGCTGGGGCTAGCGGGACCTACGAGCAGTACTTC.

The V call is TRBV5-1, the J call TRBJ2-1; D not resolved. The CDR3 runs to 15 residues. V was trimmed by 2 bases and J by 2 bases, leaving 11 bases between them. Germline V CDR1 and CDR2: SGHRS, YFSETQ. In DNA form, the CDR3 reads TGCGCCAGCAGCTTAGGTTTCTTTACCTACAATGAGCAGTTCTTC. It translates to CASSLGFFTYNEQFF.

This clonotype was observed a handful of times. The V gene is TRBV29-1, the J gene TRBJ1-1, with D perhaps matching TRBD1 (6 bases). CDR3 size: 13 residues. CDR1 is SQVTM, CDR2 ANQGSEA, per germline. V lost 6 bases and J 4 bases, leaving 15 bases between the germline ends. The CDR3 region has the DNA TGCAGCGTCGGATGGGACACTTCCACTGAAGCTTTCTTT. As protein: CSVGWDTSTEAFF.

This clonotype came up once. The chain links TRBV9 to TRBJ2-3; D gene ambiguous. Germline CDR1 SGDLS, CDR2 YYNGEE. V was trimmed by 0 bases and J by 0 bases, leaving 8 bases between them. The CDR3 covers 15 residues. CDR3: CASSVDGGSTDTQYF. The DNA for the CDR3 is TGTGCCAGCAGCGTAGATGGCGGCAGCACAGATACGCAGTATTTT.

The chain is built from TRBV20-1 and TRBJ2-7, with D uncertain. This CDR3 has 14 residues. The ends were cut back, 0 bases at V and 2 bases at J, with 11 bases in the middle. Germline CDR1 and CDR2: DFQATT and SNEGSKA (reference sequence). The CDR3 protein is CSARDFRTAYEQYF. The CDR3 DNA reads as TGCAGTGCTAGAGATTTCAGGACCGCCTACGAGCAGTACTTC.

Comment on this clonotype: This CDR3 is missing its conserved last phenylalanine or tryptophan, likely due to a read error. The V gene is TRBV7-3, the J gene TRBJ1-2, with 8 bases lining up with TRBD1. The CDR3 totals 15 residues. Per germline, CDR1 SGHTA and CDR2 FQGTGA. Unmatched junction bases numbered 5, after V lost 2 bases and J lost 3 bases. The CDR3 sequence is CASSLDGTGDYGYTL. DNA of the CDR3: TGTGCCAGCAGCTTAGACGGGACAGGCGACTATGGCTACACCCTC.

This sequence joins TRBV5-6 and TRBJ2-4; D ambiguous. The CDR3 extends over 16 amino acids. Trimming removed 0 bases from V and 1 base from J, with 11 bases in between. Germline CDR1 SGHDT, CDR2 YYEEEE. The DNA for the CDR3 is TGTGCCAGCAGCTTGGGGGCAGGTTCCGCCAAAAACATTCAGTACTTC. The encoded protein is CASSLGAGSAKNIQYF. The whole variable domain, remainder taken from reference TRBV5-6 and TRBJ2-4, is DAGVTQSPTHLIKTRGQQVTLRCSPKSGHDTVSWYQQALGQGPQFIFQYYEEEERQRGNFPDRFSGHQFPNYSSELNVNALLLGDSALYLCASSLGAGSAKNIQYFGAGTRLSVL.

As regards this clonotype: One junction end disagrees with the germline gene, perhaps due to a read error. This CDR3 reads CAGSVQGYNEQFF. The CDR3 DNA reads as TGTGCCGGCAGTGTACAGGGCTACAATGAGCAGTTCTTC. V usage is TRBV2 and J usage is TRBJ2-1; D might be TRBD1 (6 bases). The germline V gene encodes CDR1 SNHLY and CDR2 FYNNEI. This CDR3 comprises 13 residues.

This clonotype was counted a few times. The chain uses TRBV6-2 or TRBV6-3 and TRBJ1-2; a weak D match, TRBD1 (5 bases). The ends were cut back, 4 bases at V and 7 bases at J, with 10 bases in the middle. Germline-derived CDR1 and CDR2 are MNHEY and SVGEGT. CDR3 length: 12 residues. As DNA, the CDR3 is TGTGCCAGCAGTTCAACAGGAACTGGCTACACCTTC. The encoded protein is CASSSTGTGYTF.

The chain has TRBV7-8 and TRBJ2-5, with D perhaps being TRBD1 or TRBD2 (6 bases each). Trimming cost V 3 bases and J 5 bases, with 19 bases left between them. The length of the CDR3 is 16 residues. Per germline, CDR1 SGHVS and CDR2 FQNEAQ. The CDR3 nucleotides are TGTGCCAGCAGCTTTCCAGGAGGGGGGCTAACGGAGACCCAGTACTTC. Protein: CASSFPGGGLTETQYF.

The J gene is TRBJ2-1, the V gene TRBV25-1, with TRBD2 matching over 8 bases. Germline CDR1 and CDR2: MGHDK and SYGVNS. The CDR3 totals 15 residues. The junction had 7 bases not matched to a gene; V was cut back by 2 bases and J by 7 bases. CDR3 coding DNA: TGTGCCAGCAGTGAACTAGCGGGCCCCACTAATGAGCAGTTCTTC. Amino acid sequence: CASSELAGPTNEQFF.

This clonotype was detected a few times. The V call is TRBV24-1, the J call TRBJ2-5, with a tentative D call TRBD2 (5 bases). V lost 4 bases and J 0 bases, leaving 11 bases between the germline ends. Per the germline V gene, CDR1 is KGHDR and CDR2 is SFDVKD. CDR3 size: 15 residues. The CDR3, as DNA: TGTGCCACCAGTGACCCCGCCGGGGACCAAGAGACCCAGTACTTC. Translating it yields CATSDPAGDQETQYF.

This sequence joins TRBV6-1 and TRBJ2-7, with 11 bases identical to TRBD2. Trimming took 5 bases from V and 4 from J; bases not matched to a gene: 4. Per germline, CDR1 MNHNS and CDR2 SASEGT. The CDR3 length is 14 residues. The CDR3 region has the DNA TGTGCCAGCAGTACTAGCGGGAGATTTTACGAGCAGTACTTC. This sequence encodes CASSTSGRFYEQYF.

The genes are TRBV6-1 and TRBJ2-5, with 10 bases aligning to TRBD2. Germline loops: CDR1 MNHNS, CDR2 SASEGT. The CDR3 loop spans 16 amino acids. V lost 6 bases, J lost 0 bases, and 7 bases stayed unmatched. The CDR3 protein is CASSDGLAVYQETQYF. The CDR3 nucleotides read TGTGCCAGCAGCGACGGACTAGCGGTGTACCAAGAGACCCAGTACTTC.

This clonotype was detected a few times. The genes are TRBV5-1 and TRBJ2-5; D possibly corresponds to TRBD2 (5 bases). The V and J ends lost 0 bases and 2 bases respectively, with 14 bases between them. Looked up from germline, CDR1 is SGHRS and CDR2 is YFSETQ. The CDR3 runs to 16 residues. In DNA, the CDR3 is TGCGCCAGCAGCTTGGTATCAGGACTCTTGCAAGAGACCCAGTACTTC. It yields the protein CASSLVSGLLQETQYF.

The chain recombines TRBV14 with TRBJ2-3; D gene ambiguous. In germline, CDR1 is SGHDN, CDR2 FVKESK. The CDR3 contains 13 residues. Between the trimmed V and J ends, which lost 2 bases and 0 bases, there was a span of 3 bases. CDR3 protein: CASSQRSTDTQYF. The CDR3 coding sequence is TGTGCCAGCAGCCAAAGGAGCACAGATACGCAGTATTTT.

This rearrangement joins TRBV10-1 to TRBJ2-7; 9 bases fit TRBD1. V shed 6 bases and J 2 bases; nucleotides not matched to a gene: 5. In germline, CDR1 is WNHNN, CDR2 SYGVQD (reference sequence). This CDR3 comprises 14 residues. The CDR3 spells CASSGDRVPYEQYF. CDR3 DNA sequence: TGCGCCAGCAGCGGGGACAGGGTTCCCTACGAGCAGTACTTC.